This T cell receptor (beta chain) emerged from a study of cytomegalovirus exposure and HLA in healthy donors. Primers included in the PCR were 60 Vbeta and 13 Jbeta primers. Using immunoSEQ multiplex PCR, the repertoire was profiled, and TCRdb retains in-frame clones only, with some absent. This table holds over 80,000 clones, 81% found once. This CDR3 contains 15 residues. The germline V gene encodes CDR1 MDHEN and CDR2 SYDVKM. V lost 2 bases to trimming and J lost 3 bases; unmatched junction nucleotides: 7. The source is a man aged 35 to 55 in good health and CMV-seropositive. This chain connects TRBV28 to TRBJ2-7; 7 bases align to TRBD2. The source material was PBMCs. CDR3 loop: CASSLAGDGNYEQYF. The CDR3 DNA follows: TGTGCCAGCAGTTTAGCGGGAGACGGCAACTACGAGCAGTACTTC.